This is a list of T cell receptor beta chains from one sample in a study of blood T cell repertoires in COVID-19. Measured with immunoSEQ multiplex PCR; TCRdb has only the in-frame clones, and not every one. The table has 150,000 to 200,000 clones, around 85% seen once. The sequenced material came from peripheral blood. The receptors stem from a woman aged 55-75 years with acute or convalescent COVID-19. CDR3s include the opening cysteine and the closing phenylalanine or tryptophan. The order of the fields is J gene, V gene, D gene, clone size, CDR3 protein, CDR3 DNA. The D gene is left open where the match is weak. Expanded clones get a size class; other rows say once, few or many, or leave the size out.

TRBJ1-3 | TRBV5-1 | NA | once | CASSFGRGGSGNTIYF | TGCGCCAGCAGCTTCGGCAGGGGCGGATCTGGAAACACCATATATTTT
TRBJ2-2 | TRBV5-1 | TRBD2 | NA | CASSLGLAGVLNTGELFF | TGCGCCAGCAGCTTGGGACTAGCGGGAGTCCTGAACACCGGGGAGCTGTTTTTT
TRBJ2-1 | TRBV5-1 | NA | NA | CASSLDSRWNEQFF | TGCGCCAGCAGCTTGGACTCGCGATGGAATGAGCAGTTCTTC
TRBJ2-3 | TRBV19 | TRBD1 | NA | CASSGGQGITDTQYF | TGTGCCAGTAGTGGGGGACAGGGCATAACAGATACGCAGTATTTT
TRBJ1-5 | TRBV30 | NA | few | CAWSPTGYANQPQHF | TGTGCCTGGAGTCCCACAGGGTATGCCAATCAGCCCCAGCATTTT
TRBJ2-1 | TRBV3-1/TRBV3-2 | TRBD2 | NA | CASSQAGTSGSLGQFF | TGTGCCAGCAGCCAAGCCGGGACTAGCGGGTCCCTGGGGCAGTTCTTC
TRBJ2-2 | TRBV5-6 | NA | NA | CASSFQMIRGGELFF | TGTGCCAGCAGCTTCCAGATGATTAGGGGCGGGGAGCTGTTTTTT
TRBJ2-2 | TRBV6-6 | NA | NA | CASSYWSSSTGELFF | TGTGCCAGCAGTTACTGGAGTAGCTCCACCGGGGAGCTGTTTTTT
TRBJ2-1 | TRBV29-1 | TRBD2 | NA | CSVLGREGLSEQFF | TGCAGCGTTCTAGGGCGGGAGGGCCTTTCTGAGCAGTTCTTC
TRBJ2-1 | TRBV27 | NA | NA | CASSASGSSYNEQFF | TGTGCCAGCAGTGCGAGCGGAAGCTCCTACAATGAGCAGTTCTTC
TRBJ1-3 | TRBV5-4 | NA | NA | CASSLDGSSGNTIYF | TGTGCCAGCAGCTTGGACGGTTCGTCTGGAAACACCATATATTTT
TRBJ2-1 | TRBV4-2 | NA | few | CASSQIKRSSYNEQFF | TGTGCCAGCAGCCAGATAAAGCGGAGCTCCTACAATGAGCAGTTCTTC
TRBJ2-5 | TRBV19 | TRBD2 | NA | CASRPSGTYLETQYF | TGTGCCAGTAGACCTAGCGGGACGTACTTAGAGACCCAGTACTTC
TRBJ2-5 | TRBV6-6 | NA | NA | CASSYSLVSKETQYF | TGTGCCAGCAGTTACTCGTTAGTTTCAAAAGAGACCCAGTACTTC
TRBJ1-6 | TRBV9 | NA | NA | CASSAPGTLNSPLHF | TGTGCCAGCAGCGCCCCGGGGACTCTTAATTCACCCCTCCACTTT
TRBJ2-2 | TRBV21-1 | NA | NA | CASSKPGGIGTGELFF | TGTGCCAGCAGCAAACCGGGCGGGATAGGCACCGGGGAGCTGTTTTTT
TRBJ2-7 | TRBV5-1 | NA | NA | CASSLREGYEQYF | TGCGCCAGCAGCTTGCGAGAGGGCTACGAGCAGTACTTC
TRBJ1-1 | TRBV2 | NA | NA | CASSQYEAFF | TGTGCCAGCAGTCAGTATGAAGCTTTCTTT
TRBJ2-3 | TRBV29-1 | TRBD2 | once | CSVEDGLAGEDTQYF | TGCAGCGTTGAAGATGGGCTAGCGGGAGAAGATACGCAGTATTTT
TRBJ1-1 | TRBV7-9 | NA | NA | CASSLGGGREAFF | TGTGCCAGCAGCTTAGGAGGCGGGAGAGAAGCTTTCTTT
TRBJ1-4 | TRBV28 | NA | NA | CASSSRRGGEKLFF | TGTGCCAGCAGTTCCCGACGCGGGGGTGAAAAACTGTTTTTT
TRBJ1-1 | TRBV27 | NA | NA | CASSSWDKGTEAFF | TGTGCCAGCAGTTCTTGGGACAAGGGCACTGAAGCTTTCTTT
TRBJ1-1 | TRBV9 | TRBD1 | NA | CASSTRQGKDTEAFF | TGTGCCAGCAGCACCCGACAGGGGAAAGACACTGAAGCTTTCTTT
TRBJ1-3 | TRBV18 | NA | NA | CASSPSVRGLSSGNTIYF | TGTGCCAGCTCACCGTCGGTCCGGGGTCTAAGCTCTGGAAACACCATATATTTT
TRBJ1-4 | TRBV7-9 | TRBD1 | medium-sized | CASSPSTGGNEKLFF | TGTGCCAGCAGTCCCTCGACAGGGGGGAATGAAAAACTGTTTTTT
TRBJ1-2 | TRBV2 | TRBD1 | NA | CASNLGQFYGYTF | TGTGCCAGCAACCTGGGACAGTTCTATGGCTACACCTTC
TRBJ1-2 | TRBV6-1 | TRBD1 | NA | CASSEGTGIGYGYTF | TGTGCCAGCAGTGAAGGGACAGGGATTGGGTATGGCTACACCTTC
TRBJ1-1 | TRBV25-1 | NA | NA | CASSDPRRGTEAFF | TGTGCCAGCAGTGATCCTCGGAGAGGCACTGAAGCTTTCTTT
TRBJ2-1 | TRBV3-1/TRBV3-2 | NA | NA | CASSLTRDEQFF | TGTGCCAGCAGCCTCACTAGGGATGAGCAGTTCTTC
TRBJ2-5 | TRBV20-1 | TRBD2 | NA | CSARGLGDQETQYF | TGCAGTGCTCGTGGACTAGGTGACCAAGAGACCCAGTACTTC
TRBJ1-2 | TRBV28 | NA | NA | CASSLLVTDNYGYTF | TGTGCCAGCAGTTTATTAGTCACAGATAACTATGGCTACACCTTC
TRBJ1-1 | TRBV4-1 | NA | NA | CASSQVNRFSEAFF | TGCGCCAGCAGCCAGGTTAACAGGTTCTCCGAAGCTTTCTTT